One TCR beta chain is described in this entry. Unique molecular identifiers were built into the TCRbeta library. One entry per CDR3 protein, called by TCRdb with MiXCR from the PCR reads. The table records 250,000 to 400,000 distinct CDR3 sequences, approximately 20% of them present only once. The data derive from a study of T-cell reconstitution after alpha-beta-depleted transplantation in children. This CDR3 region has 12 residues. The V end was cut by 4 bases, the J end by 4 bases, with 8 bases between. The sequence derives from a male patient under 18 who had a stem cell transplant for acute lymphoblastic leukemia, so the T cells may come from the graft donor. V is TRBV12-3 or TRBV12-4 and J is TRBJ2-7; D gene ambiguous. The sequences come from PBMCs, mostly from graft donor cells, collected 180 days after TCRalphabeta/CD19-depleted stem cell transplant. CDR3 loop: CASSSQRYEQYF. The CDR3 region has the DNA TGTGCCAGCAGTTCCCAACGGTACGAGCAGTACTTC.